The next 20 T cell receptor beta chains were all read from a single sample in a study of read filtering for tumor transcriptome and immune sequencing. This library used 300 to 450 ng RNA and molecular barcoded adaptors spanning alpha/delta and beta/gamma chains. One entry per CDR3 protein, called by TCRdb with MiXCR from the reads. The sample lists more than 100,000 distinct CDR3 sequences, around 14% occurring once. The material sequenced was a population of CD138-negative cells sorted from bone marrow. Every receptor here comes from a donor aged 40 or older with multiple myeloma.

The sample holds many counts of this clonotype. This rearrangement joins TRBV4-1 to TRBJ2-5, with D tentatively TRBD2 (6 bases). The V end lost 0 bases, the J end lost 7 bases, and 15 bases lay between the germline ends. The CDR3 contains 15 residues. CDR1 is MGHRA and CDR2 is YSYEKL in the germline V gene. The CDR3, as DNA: TGCGCCAGCAGCCAAGAATGGAGGGATGGTGTGACCCAGTACTTC. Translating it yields CASSQEWRDGVTQYF.

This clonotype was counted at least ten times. CDR3: CASSDGPSYEQYF. The CDR3 nucleotides are TGCGCCAGCAGTGACGGGCCCTCCTACGAGCAGTACTTC. The rearrangement uses TRBV10-1 and TRBJ2-7; D is ambiguous. In germline, CDR1 is WNHNN, CDR2 SYGVQD (reference sequence). Trimming took off 3 bases at V and 0 bases at J, with 6 bases between the two ends. The length of the CDR3 is 13 residues.

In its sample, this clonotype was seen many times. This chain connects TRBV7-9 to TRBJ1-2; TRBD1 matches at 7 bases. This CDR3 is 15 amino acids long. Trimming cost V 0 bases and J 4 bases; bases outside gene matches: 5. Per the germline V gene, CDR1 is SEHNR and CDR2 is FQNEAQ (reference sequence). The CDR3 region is CASSLAGGAGYGYTF. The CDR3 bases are TGTGCCAGCAGCTTAGCAGGGGGCGCCGGCTATGGCTACACCTTC. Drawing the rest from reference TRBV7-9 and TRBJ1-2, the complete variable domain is DTGVSQNPRHKITKRGQNVTFRCDPISEHNRLYWYRQTLGQGPEFLTYFQNEAQLEKSRLLSDRFSAERPKGSFSTLEIQRTEQGDSAMYLCASSLAGGAGYGYTFGSGTRLTVV.

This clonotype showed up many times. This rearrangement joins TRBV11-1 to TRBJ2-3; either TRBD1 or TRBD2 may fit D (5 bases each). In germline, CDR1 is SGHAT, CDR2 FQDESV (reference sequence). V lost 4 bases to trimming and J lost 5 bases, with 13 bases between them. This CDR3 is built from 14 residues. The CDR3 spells CASSSGWGEDTQYF. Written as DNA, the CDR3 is TGTGCCAGCAGCTCAGGGTGGGGAGAAGATACGCAGTATTTT.

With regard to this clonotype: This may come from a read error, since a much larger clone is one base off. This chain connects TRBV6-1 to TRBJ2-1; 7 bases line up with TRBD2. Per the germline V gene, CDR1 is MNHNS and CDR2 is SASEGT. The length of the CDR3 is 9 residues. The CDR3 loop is CASGRRESF. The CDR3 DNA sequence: TGTGCCAGCGGGCGGCGGGAGTCCTTC.

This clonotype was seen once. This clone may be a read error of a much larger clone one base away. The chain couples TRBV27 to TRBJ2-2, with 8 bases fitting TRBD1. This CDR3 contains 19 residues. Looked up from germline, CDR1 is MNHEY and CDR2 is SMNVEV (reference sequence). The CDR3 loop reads CASSFRGRGSGTNTGELLF. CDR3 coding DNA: TGTGCCAGCAGTTTCAGGGGGCGAGGTAGCGGCACGAACACCGGGGAGCTGCTTTTT.

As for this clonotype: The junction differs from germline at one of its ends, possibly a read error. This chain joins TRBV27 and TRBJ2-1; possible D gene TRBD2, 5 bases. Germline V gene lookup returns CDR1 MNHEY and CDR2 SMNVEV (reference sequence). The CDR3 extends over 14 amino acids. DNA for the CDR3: TGTGCCAGCAGTTTGAGGGTCACCTACGATGAGCAGTTCTTC. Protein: CASSLRVTYDEQFF.

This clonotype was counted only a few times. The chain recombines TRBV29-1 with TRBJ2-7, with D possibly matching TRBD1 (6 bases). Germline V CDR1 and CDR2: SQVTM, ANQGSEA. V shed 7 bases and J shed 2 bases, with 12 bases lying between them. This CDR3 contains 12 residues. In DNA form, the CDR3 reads TGCAGCGCCAGGGACACAGCCTACGAGCAGTACTTC. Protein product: CSARDTAYEQYF.

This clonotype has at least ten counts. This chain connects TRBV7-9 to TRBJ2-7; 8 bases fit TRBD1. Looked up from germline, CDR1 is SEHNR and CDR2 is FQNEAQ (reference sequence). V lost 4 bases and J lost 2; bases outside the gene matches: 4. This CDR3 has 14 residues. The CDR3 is CASSSGTGTYEQYF. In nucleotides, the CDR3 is TGTGCCAGCAGCTCCGGGACAGGTACCTACGAGCAGTACTTC.

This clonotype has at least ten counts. CDR3 amino acids: CATSDPGQGRADTQYF. The DNA of the CDR3 is TGTGCCACCAGTGATCCGGGACAGGGGAGGGCAGATACGCAGTATTTT. The chain is built from TRBV24-1 and TRBJ2-3, with TRBD1 matching over 10 bases. V was clipped by 3 bases and J by 4 bases; unmatched bases: 6. The length of the CDR3 is 16 residues. Germline CDR1 KGHDR, CDR2 SFDVKD.

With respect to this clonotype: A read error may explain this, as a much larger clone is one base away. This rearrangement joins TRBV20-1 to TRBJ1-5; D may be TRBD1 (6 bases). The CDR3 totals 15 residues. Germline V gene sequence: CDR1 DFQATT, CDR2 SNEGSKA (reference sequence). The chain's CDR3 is CSARSERTDYQTQHF. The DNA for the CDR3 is TGCAGTGCTAGATCCGAGAGGACAGATTATCAGACCCAGCATTTT.

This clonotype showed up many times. The CDR3 sequence: CASRYDTQGTEAFF. CDR3 nucleotides: TGTGCCAGCAGGTATGACACCCAGGGGACTGAAGCTTTCTTT. V gene TRBV6-2 or TRBV6-3 combines with J gene TRBJ1-1; TRBD1 might be the D (6 bases). This CDR3 has 14 residues. V lost 6 bases and J lost 5, with 16 bases in between. Germline CDR1 is MNHEY and CDR2 is SVGEGT.

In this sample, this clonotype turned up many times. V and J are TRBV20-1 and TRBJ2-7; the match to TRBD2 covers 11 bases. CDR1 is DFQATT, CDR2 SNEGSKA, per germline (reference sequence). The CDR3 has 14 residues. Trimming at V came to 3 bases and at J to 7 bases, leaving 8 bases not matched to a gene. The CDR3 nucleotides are TGCAGTGCTAGTGATAGCGGGAGGGCCTGGGAGCAGTACTTC. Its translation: CSASDSGRAWEQYF.

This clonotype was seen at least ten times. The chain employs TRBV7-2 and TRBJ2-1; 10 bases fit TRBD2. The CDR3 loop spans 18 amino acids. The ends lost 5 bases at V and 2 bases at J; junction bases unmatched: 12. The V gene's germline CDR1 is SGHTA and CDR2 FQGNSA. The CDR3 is CASSPPAGGGLAYNEQFF. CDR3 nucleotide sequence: TGTGCCAGCAGCCCCCCAGCGGGAGGGGGCTTGGCCTACAATGAGCAGTTCTTC.

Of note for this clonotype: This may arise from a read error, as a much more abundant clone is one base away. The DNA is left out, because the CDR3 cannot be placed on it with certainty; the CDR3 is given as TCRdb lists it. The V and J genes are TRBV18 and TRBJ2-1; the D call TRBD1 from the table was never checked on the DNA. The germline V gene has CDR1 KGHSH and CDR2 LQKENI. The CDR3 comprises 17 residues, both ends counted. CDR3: CASSPPVGQGASNEQLF.

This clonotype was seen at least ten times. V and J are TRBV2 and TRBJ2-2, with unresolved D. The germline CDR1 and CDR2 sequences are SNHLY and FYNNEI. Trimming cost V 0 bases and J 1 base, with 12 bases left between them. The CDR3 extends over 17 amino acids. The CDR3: CASSEAVNQGNTGELFF. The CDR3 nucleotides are TGTGCCAGCAGTGAAGCGGTAAACCAAGGGAACACCGGGGAGCTGTTTTTT.

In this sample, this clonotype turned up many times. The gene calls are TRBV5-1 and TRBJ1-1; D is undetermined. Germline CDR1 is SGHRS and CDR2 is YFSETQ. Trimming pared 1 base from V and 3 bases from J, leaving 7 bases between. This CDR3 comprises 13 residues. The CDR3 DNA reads TGCGCCAGCAGCTTGAGCGGGGACACTGAAGCTTTCTTT. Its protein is CASSLSGDTEAFF.

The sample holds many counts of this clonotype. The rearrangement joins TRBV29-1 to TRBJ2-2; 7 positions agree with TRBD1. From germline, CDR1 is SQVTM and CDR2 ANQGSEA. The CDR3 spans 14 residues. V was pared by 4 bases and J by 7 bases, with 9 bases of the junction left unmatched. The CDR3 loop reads CSVGRTGDGGELFF. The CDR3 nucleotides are TGCAGCGTTGGACGGACAGGAGACGGCGGGGAGCTGTTTTTT.

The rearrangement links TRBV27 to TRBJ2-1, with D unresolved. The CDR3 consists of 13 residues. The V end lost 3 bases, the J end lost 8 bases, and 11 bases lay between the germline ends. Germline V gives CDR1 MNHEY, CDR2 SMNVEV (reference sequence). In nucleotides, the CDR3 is TGTGCCAGCAGTTTGTCAAATTACGATGAGCAGTTCTTC. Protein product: CASSLSNYDEQFF.

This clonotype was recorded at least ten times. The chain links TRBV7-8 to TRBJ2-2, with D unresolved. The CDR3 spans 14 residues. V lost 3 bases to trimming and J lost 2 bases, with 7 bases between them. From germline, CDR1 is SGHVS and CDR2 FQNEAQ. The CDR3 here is CASSFRLNTGELFF. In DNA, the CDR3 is TGTGCCAGCAGCTTCCGCCTAAACACCGGGGAGCTGTTTTTT.